This record looks at one TCR beta chain sequence and its context. This sample was taken from a study of blood T cell repertoires in COVID-19. Study summary: From the United States, Italy and Spain came samples of acute and convalescent COVID-19. T cells, B-cell-depleted T cells, or PBMCs supplied cDNA or gDNA.

Deletions cut 1 base from V and 4 bases from J, with 10 bases between. The CDR3 runs to 14 residues. Germline CDR1 SGHNT, CDR2 YENEEA. Source study methods: Reference gene primer amplification gave estimated nucleated cell counts. TCRdb's copy holds only in-frame clones and misses some; the assay was immunoSEQ multiplex PCR. V, J and clone size are taken as reported in that table, and D and trimming were inferred from the DNA itself. The sample has about 190,000 clones, approximately 86% seen once. Sample: peripheral blood. This receptor was obtained from a man aged 25 to 40 with acute or convalescent COVID-19. The J gene is TRBJ1-1, the V gene TRBV11-3, with D possibly TRBD1 on 6 matching bases. CDR3 sequence (DNA): TGTGCCAGCAGCTTAGGCGGGGGCGGCACTGAAGCTTTCTTT. This gives the protein CASSLGGGGTEAFF.